This TCR beta chain was observed in a study of blood T cells in healthy people across ages. Primers used in a second PCR of about 6 to 11 cycles were a sample-barcoded 5' primer and a J-beta primer mix. MiXCR, applied by TCRdb to the 5' RACE reads, yields one record per CDR3 protein. The repertoire has around 690,000 distinct CDR3 sequences, 45% to 65% of them found once; the top ten carry 30% to 45%. The CDR3 sequence is 15 residues long. Germline V CDR1 and CDR2: MNHNS, SASEGT. The study drew donors from healthy Caucasian individuals in Russia aged roughly 6 to 95. Per-sample PBMC isolation yielded at least 6.5 million cells.

This receptor was taken from a man aged 60 to 75 in good health. J is TRBJ2-4 and V is TRBV6-1; TRBD1 is a possible D gene (5 bases). The closer fit of TRBJ2-7 to the DNA end suggests the J call may be wrong. Source material: blood. CDR3 protein: CASSESPTANYEQYF. Here the CDR3 DNA reads TGTGCCAGCAGTGAATCCCCGACAGCAAACTACGAGCAGTACTTC.